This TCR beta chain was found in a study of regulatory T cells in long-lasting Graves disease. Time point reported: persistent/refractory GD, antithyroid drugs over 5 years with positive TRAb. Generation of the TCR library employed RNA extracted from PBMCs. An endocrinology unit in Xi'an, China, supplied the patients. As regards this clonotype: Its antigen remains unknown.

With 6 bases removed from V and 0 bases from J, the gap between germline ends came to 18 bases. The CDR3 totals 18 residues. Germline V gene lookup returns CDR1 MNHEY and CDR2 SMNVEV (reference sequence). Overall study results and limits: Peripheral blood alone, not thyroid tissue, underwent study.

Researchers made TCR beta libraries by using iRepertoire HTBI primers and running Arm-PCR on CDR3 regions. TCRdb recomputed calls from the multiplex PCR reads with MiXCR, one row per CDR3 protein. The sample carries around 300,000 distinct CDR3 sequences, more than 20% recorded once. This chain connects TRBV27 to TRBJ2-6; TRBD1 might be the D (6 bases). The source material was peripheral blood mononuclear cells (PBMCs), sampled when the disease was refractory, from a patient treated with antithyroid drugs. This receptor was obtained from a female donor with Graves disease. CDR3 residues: CASSQKGLRGSGANVLTF. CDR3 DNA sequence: TGTGCCAGCAGCCAAAAAGGACTCAGGGGCTCTGGGGCCAACGTCCTGACTTTC. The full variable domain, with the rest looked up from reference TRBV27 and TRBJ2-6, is EAQVTQNPRYLITVTGKKLTVTCSQNMNHEYMSWYRQDPGLGLRQIYYSMNVEVTDKGDVPEGYKVSRKEKRNFPLILESPSPNQTSLYFCASSQKGLRGSGANVLTFGAGSRLTVL.